This TCR beta chain came from a study of cytomegalovirus exposure and HLA in healthy donors. Study at large: In an earlier analysis, approximately 120 million unique TCR beta sequences were found from some 170 million T cells. Study results and limitations: One variant, a missense change in DCLRE1C, was linked in a later analysis to TCR beta V- and J-gene trimming.

V trimming: 8 bases; J trimming: 0 bases; junction bases outside the gene matches: 9. CDR1 is MNHNS, CDR2 SASEGT, per germline. There are 15 residues in the CDR3. Amplification used 60 Vbeta primers and 13 Jbeta primers. Assay: immunoSEQ multiplex PCR; the TCRdb copy retains only in-frame clones and omits some. The sample yields 110,000 to 150,000 clones, roughly four fifths seen once. Donors had nominal health at sampling but likely had unrecorded immune exposures. Turning to this clone: Its antigen remains unknown.

The sequence was obtained from a male donor in good health and CMV-seronegative. V and J are TRBV6-1 and TRBJ1-1, with 7 nucleotides matching TRBD1. The sample consisted of PBMCs. The CDR3 loop is CASRGTAYMNTEAFF. The CDR3 nucleotides read TGTGCCAGCCGAGGGACAGCATATATGAACACTGAAGCTTTCTTT.